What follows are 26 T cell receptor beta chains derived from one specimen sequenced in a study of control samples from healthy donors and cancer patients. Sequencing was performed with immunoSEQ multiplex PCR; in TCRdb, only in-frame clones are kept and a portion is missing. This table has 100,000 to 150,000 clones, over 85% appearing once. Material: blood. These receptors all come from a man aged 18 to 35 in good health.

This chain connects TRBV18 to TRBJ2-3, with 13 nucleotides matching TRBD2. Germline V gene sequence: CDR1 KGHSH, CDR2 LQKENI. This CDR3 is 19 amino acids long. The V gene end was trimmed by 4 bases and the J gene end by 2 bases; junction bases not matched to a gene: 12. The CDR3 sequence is CASSRNFGTSGAYTDTQYF. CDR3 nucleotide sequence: TGTGCCAGCTCACGCAATTTTGGGACTAGCGGGGCCTACACAGATACGCAGTATTTT. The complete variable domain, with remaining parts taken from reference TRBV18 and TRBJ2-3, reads NAGVMQNPRHLVRRRGQEARLRCSPMKGHSHVYWYRQLPEEGLKFMVYLQKENIIDESGMPKERFSAEFPKEGPSILRIQQVVRGDSAAYFCASSRNFGTSGAYTDTQYFGPGTRLTVL.

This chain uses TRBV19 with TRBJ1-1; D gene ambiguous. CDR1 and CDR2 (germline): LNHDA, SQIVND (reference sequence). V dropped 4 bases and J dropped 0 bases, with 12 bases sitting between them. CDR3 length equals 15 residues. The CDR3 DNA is TGTGCCAGTAGTACCCCCGGGAACTTGAACACTGAAGCTTTCTTT. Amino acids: CASSTPGNLNTEAFF.

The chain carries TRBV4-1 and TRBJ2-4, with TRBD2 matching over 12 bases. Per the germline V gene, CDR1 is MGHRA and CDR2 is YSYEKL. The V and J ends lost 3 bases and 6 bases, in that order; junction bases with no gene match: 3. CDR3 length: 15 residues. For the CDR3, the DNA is TGCGCCAGCAGCCATACTAGCGGGGGGCTAAACATTCAGTACTTC. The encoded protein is CASSHTSGGLNIQYF.

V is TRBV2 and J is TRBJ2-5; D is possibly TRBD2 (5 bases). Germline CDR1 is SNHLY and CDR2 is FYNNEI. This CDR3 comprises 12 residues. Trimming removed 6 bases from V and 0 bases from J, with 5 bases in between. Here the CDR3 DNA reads TGTGCCAGCAGGACTAACCAAGAGACCCAGTACTTC. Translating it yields CASRTNQETQYF.

CDR3 DNA sequence: TGTGCCAGCAGCCCCAATACAGGGTATACCACCGGGGAGCTGTTTTTT. Protein sequence: CASSPNTGYTTGELFF. The V call is TRBV7-9, the J call TRBJ2-2; D perhaps matches TRBD1 (6 bases). Trimming removed 5 bases at V and 4 bases at J, with 17 bases between. The CDR3 has 16 residues. Germline loops: CDR1 SEHNR, CDR2 FQNEAQ (reference sequence).

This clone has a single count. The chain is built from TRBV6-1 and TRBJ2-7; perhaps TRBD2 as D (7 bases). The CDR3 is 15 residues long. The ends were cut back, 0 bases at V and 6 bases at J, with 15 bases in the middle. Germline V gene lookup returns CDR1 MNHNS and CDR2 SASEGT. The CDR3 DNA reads TGTGCCAGCAGTGAAGCAATGACGGGGGGCCTCGAGCAGTACTTC. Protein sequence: CASSEAMTGGLEQYF.

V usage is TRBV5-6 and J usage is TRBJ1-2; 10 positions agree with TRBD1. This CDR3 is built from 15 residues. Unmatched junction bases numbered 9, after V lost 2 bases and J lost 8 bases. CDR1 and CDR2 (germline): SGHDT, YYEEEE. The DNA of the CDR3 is TGTGCCAGCAGCTTTAGGGACAGGGGACGGTGGGGCTACACCTTC. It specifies CASSFRDRGRWGYTF. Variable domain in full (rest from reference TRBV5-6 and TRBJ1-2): DAGVTQSPTHLIKTRGQQVTLRCSPKSGHDTVSWYQQALGQGPQFIFQYYEEEERQRGNFPDRFSGHQFPNYSSELNVNALLLGDSALYLCASSFRDRGRWGYTFGSGTRLTVV.

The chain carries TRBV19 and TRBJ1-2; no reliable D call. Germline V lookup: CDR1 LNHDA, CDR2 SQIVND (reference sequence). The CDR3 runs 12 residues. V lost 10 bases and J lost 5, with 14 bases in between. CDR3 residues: CATDVVGYGYTF. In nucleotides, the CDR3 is TGTGCCACCGACGTCGTGGGGTATGGCTACACCTTC.

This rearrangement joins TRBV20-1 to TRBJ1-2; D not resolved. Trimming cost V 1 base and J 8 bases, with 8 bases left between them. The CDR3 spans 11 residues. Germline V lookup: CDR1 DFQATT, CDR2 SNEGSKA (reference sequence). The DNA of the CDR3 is TGCAGTGCTAGAGTTATGCGGGGCTACACCTTC. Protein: CSARVMRGYTF.

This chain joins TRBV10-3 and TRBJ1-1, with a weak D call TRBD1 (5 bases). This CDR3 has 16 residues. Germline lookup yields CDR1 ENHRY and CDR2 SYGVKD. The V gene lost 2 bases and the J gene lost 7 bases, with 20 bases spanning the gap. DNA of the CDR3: TGTGCCATCAGTGAGCCCCCTTCGGGGGGAACAGGTGAAGCTTTCTTT. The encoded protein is CAISEPPSGGTGEAFF.

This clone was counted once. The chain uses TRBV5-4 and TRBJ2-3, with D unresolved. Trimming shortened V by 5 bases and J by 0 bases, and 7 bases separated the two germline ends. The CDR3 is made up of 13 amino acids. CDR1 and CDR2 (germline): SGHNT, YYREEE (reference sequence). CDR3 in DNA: TGTGCCAGCAGGCCCTCTAGCACAGATACGCAGTATTTT. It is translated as CASRPSSTDTQYF.

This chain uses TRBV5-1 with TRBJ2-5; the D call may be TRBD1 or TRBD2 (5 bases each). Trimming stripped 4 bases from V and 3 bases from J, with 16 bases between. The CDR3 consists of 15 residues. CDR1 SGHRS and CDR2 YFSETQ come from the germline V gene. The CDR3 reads CASSTGTDGEETQYF. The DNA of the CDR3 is TGCGCCAGCAGCACCGGGACCGATGGAGAAGAGACCCAGTACTTC.

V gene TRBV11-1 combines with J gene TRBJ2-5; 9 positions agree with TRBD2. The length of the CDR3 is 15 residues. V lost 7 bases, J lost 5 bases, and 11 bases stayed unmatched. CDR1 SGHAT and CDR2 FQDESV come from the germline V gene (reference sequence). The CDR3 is CASKPLSGGGETQYF. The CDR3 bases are TGTGCCAGCAAGCCCCTTAGCGGGGGTGGGGAGACCCAGTACTTC.

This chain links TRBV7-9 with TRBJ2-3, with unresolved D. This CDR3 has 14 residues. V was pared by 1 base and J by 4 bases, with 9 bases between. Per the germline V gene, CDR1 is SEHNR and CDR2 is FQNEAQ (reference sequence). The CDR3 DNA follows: TGTGCCAGCAGCTTAGAGGCGGTCTCAGATACGCAGTATTTT. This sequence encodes CASSLEAVSDTQYF.

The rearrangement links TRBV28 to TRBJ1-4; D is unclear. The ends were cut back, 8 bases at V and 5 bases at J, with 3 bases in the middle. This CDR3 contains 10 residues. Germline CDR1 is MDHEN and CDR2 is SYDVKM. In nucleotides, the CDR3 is TGTGCCAGCCTGAATGAAAAACTGTTTTTT. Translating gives CASLNEKLFF.

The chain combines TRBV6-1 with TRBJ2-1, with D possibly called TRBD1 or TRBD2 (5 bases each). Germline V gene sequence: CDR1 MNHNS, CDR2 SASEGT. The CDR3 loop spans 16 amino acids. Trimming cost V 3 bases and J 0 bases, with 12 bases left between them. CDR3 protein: CASSEVSGSSYNEQFF. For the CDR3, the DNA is TGTGCCAGCAGTGAGGTATCAGGGAGCTCCTACAATGAGCAGTTCTTC.

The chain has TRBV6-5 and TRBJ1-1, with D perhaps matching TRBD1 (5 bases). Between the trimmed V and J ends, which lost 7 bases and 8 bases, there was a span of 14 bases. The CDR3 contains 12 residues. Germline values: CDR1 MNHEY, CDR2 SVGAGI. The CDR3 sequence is CASIRGAGEAFF. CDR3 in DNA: TGTGCCAGCATACGAGGGGCAGGAGAAGCTTTCTTT.

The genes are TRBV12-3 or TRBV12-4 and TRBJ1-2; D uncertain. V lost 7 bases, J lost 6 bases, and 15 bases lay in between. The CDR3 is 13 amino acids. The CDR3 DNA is TGTGCCAGCACCCTTCCCTGGGGTGATGGCTACACCTTC. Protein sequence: CASTLPWGDGYTF.

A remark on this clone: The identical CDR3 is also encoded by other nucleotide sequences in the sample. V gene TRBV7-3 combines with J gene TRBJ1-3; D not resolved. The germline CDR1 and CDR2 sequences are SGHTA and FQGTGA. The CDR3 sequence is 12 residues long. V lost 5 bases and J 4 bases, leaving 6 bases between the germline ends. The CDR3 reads CASSPGGNTIYF. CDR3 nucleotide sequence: TGTGCCAGCAGCCCTGGAGGAAACACCATATATTTT.

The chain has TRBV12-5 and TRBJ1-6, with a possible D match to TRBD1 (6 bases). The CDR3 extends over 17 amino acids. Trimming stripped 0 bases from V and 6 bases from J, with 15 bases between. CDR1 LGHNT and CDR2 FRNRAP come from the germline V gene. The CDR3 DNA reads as TGTGCTAGTGGTTTGGTATTAGGCAGGGGTAGTAATTCACCCCTCCACTTT. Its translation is CASGLVLGRGSNSPLHF.

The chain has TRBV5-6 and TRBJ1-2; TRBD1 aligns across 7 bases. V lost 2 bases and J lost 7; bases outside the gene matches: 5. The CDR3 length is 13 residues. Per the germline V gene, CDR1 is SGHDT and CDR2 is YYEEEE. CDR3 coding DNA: TGTGCCAGCAGCTTAGACAGGGCTGGTGGCTACACCTTC. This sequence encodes CASSLDRAGGYTF.

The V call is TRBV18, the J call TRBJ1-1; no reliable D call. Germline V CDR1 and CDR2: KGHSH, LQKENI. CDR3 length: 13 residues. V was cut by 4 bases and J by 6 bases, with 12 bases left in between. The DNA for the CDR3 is TGTGCCAGCTCACTGGGTGCGAGCGCTGAAGCTTTCTTT. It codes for CASSLGASAEAFF.

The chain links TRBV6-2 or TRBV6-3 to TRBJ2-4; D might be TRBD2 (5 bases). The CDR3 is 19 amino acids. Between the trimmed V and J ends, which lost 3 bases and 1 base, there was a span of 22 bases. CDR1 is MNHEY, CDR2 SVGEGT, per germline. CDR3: CASSYLRRGVPSAKNIQYF. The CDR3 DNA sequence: TGTGCCAGCAGTTATTTAAGACGGGGAGTCCCTTCGGCCAAAAACATTCAGTACTTC.

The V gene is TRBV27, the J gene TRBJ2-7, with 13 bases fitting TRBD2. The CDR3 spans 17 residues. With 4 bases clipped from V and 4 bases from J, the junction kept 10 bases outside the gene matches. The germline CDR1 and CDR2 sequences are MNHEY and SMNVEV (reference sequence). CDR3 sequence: CASSSPWTSGGRYEQYF. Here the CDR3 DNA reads TGTGCCAGCAGTTCCCCATGGACTAGCGGGGGACGGTACGAGCAGTACTTC.

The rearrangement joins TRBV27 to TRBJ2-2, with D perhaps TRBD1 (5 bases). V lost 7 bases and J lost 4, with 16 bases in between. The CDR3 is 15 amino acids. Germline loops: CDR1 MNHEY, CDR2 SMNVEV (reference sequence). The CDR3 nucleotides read TGTGCCAGCACGCGCTCAGGGTCCGGCACCGGGGAGCTGTTTTTT. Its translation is CASTRSGSGTGELFF.

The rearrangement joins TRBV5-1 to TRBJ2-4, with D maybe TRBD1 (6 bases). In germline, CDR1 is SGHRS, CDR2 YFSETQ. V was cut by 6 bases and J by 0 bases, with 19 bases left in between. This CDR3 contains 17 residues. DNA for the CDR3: TGCGCCAGCACAGACAGGCGTCTTGGGGAAGCCAAAAACATTCAGTACTTC. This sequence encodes CASTDRRLGEAKNIQYF. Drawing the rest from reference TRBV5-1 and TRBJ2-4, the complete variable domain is KAGVTQTPRYLIKTRGQQVTLSCSPISGHRSVSWYQQTPGQGLQFLFEYFSETQRNKGNFPGRFSGRQFSNSRSEMNVSTLELGDSALYLCASTDRRLGEAKNIQYFGAGTRLSVL.